Following are 6 T cell receptor beta chains from one sample sequenced in a study of shared clonotypes between healthy human individuals. Some clones are missing from TCRdb's copy, which holds only in-frame ones; the method was immunoSEQ multiplex PCR. Altogether 98,000 or so clones are present, more than 65% being singletons, with the ten largest covering almost 25%. Sequenced material: memory CD8+ T cells sorted from blood. Subset meaning: CD45RO+ cells pooled with CCR7-negative TemRA cells. These receptors came from a woman aged 30 to 39 in good health.

The V and J genes are TRBV12-2 and TRBJ2-7. TRBV12-2 is a pseudogene segment. The CDR3 runs 20 residues. CDR3 amino acids: CASRFGPGLRGRWRGYEQYF. The CDR3 nucleotides read TGTGCAAGTCGCTTCGGCCCTGGGTTGCGAGGAAGGTGGAGGGGGTACGAGCAGTACTTC.

This clone was picked up a small number of times. The rearrangement links TRBV18 to TRBJ2-3, with D possibly matching TRBD1 (5 bases). Trimming removed 0 bases from V and 5 bases from J, with 15 bases in between. Germline CDR1 is KGHSH and CDR2 is LQKENI. The CDR3 is made up of 16 amino acids. This CDR3 is CASSPPTTVGVDTQYF. CDR3 DNA sequence: TGTGCCAGCTCACCACCCACGACAGTTGGAGTAGATACGCAGTATTTT. The entire variable domain, with the rest obtained from reference TRBV18 and TRBJ2-3, is as follows: NAGVMQNPRHLVRRRGQEARLRCSPMKGHSHVYWYRQLPEEGLKFMVYLQKENIIDESGMPKERFSAEFPKEGPSILRIQQVVRGDSAAYFCASSPPTTVGVDTQYFGPGTRLTVL.

V is TRBV28 and J is TRBJ2-3; the match to TRBD1 covers 7 bases. Germline V gives CDR1 MDHEN, CDR2 SYDVKM. The ends lost 8 bases at V and 0 bases at J; junction bases unmatched: 5. The CDR3 length is 14 residues. The CDR3, as DNA: TGTGCCAGCGATGACAGGGCTAGCACAGATACGCAGTATTTT. Its protein product is CASDDRASTDTQYF. Drawing the rest from reference TRBV28 and TRBJ2-3, the complete variable domain is DVKVTQSSRYLVKRTGEKVFLECVQDMDHENMFWYRQDPGLGLRLIYFSYDVKMKEKGDIPEGYSVSREKKERFSLILESASTNQTSMYLCASDDRASTDTQYFGPGTRLTVL.

The chain employs TRBV19 and TRBJ2-6; D is ambiguous. This CDR3 region has 13 residues. V was clipped by 1 base and J by 4 bases, with 2 bases between them. Per germline, CDR1 LNHDA and CDR2 SQIVND (reference sequence). CDR3 nucleotide sequence: TGTGCCAGTAGTATAGTCGGGGCCAACGTCCTGACTTTC. This encodes CASSIVGANVLTF. Full variable domain (remainder filled in from reference TRBV19 and TRBJ2-6): DGGITQSPKYLFRKEGQNVTLSCEQNLNHDAMYWYRQDPGQGLRLIYYSQIVNDFQKGDIAEGYSVSREKKESFPLTVTSAQKNPTAFYLCASSIVGANVLTFGAGSRLTVL.

This clone is medium-sized by share. This chain joins TRBV27 and TRBJ2-2; D is ambiguous. CDR1 MNHEY and CDR2 SMNVEV come from the germline V gene (reference sequence). V lost 4 bases to trimming and J lost 5 bases, with 8 bases between them. This CDR3 region has 13 residues. The CDR3 DNA sequence: TGTGCCAGCAGTTCAACGGAAACCGGGGAGCTGTTTTTT. Its translation is CASSSTETGELFF.

The rearrangement uses TRBV7-2 and TRBJ1-2; 8 bases align to TRBD1. This CDR3 region has 15 residues. Germline lookup yields CDR1 SGHTA and CDR2 FQGNSA. After removal of 2 bases from V and 3 bases from J, the junction contained 5 bases not matched to a gene. In nucleotides, the CDR3 is TGTGCCAGCAGCTTATCTCAGACAGGGGACTATGGCTACACCTTC. Residues: CASSLSQTGDYGYTF.